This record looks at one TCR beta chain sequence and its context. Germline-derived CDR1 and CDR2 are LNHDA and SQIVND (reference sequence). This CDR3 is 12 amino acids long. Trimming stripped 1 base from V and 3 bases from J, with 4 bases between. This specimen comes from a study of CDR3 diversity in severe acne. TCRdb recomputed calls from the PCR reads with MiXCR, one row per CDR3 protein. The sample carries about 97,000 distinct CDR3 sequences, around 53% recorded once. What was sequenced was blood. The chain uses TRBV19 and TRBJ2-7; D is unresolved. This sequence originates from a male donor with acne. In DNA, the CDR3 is TGTGCCAGTAGTATAGGGGTCTACGAGCAGTACTTC. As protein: CASSIGVYEQYF.